This T cell receptor (beta chain) came from a study of T cells after yellow fever vaccination. This clonotype has a count of ten or more. The antigen remains unidentified. The TCR cDNA carried a universal primer site and UMIs from 5'RACE template switching. In TCRdb, the 5' RACE reads were re-called with MiXCR into one record per CDR3 protein. The profile shows some 250,000 distinct CDR3 sequences, roughly 3.5% of them singletons. The study, taken as a whole, reports: A small share of clonotypes appeared in both CD4 and CD8 compartments.

Looked up from germline, CDR1 is DFQATT and CDR2 is SNEGSKA (reference sequence). CDR3 length equals 13 residues. V was clipped by 3 bases and J by 3 bases, with 11 bases between them. This sample comprised PBMCs, obtained 15 days after the yellow fever booster vaccination. The TCR was taken from a young man who received the YFV17D yellow fever vaccine. The V gene is TRBV20-1, the J gene TRBJ2-5; D possibly matches TRBD1 or TRBD2 (5 bases each). The CDR3 sequence is CSARDTGKETQYF. DNA of the CDR3: TGCAGTGCTAGGGACACCGGGAAAGAGACCCAGTACTTC.